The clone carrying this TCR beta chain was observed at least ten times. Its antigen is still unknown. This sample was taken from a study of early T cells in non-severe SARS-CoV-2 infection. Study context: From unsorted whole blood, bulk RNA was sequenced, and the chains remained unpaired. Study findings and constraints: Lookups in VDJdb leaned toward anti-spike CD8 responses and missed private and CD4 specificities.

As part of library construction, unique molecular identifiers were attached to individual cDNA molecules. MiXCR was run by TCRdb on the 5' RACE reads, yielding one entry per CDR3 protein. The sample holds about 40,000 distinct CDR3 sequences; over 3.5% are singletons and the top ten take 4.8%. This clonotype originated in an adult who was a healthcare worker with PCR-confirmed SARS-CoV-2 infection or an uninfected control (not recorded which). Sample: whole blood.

The CDR3 DNA is TGTGCCAGTAGTATCAGCTCTGGAAACACCATATATTTT. This codes for CASSISSGNTIYF. V gene TRBV19 combines with J gene TRBJ1-3; D remains unclear. Per germline, CDR1 LNHDA and CDR2 SQIVND (reference sequence). Between the trimmed V and J ends, which lost 3 bases and 0 bases, there was a span of 3 bases. This CDR3 region has 13 residues.